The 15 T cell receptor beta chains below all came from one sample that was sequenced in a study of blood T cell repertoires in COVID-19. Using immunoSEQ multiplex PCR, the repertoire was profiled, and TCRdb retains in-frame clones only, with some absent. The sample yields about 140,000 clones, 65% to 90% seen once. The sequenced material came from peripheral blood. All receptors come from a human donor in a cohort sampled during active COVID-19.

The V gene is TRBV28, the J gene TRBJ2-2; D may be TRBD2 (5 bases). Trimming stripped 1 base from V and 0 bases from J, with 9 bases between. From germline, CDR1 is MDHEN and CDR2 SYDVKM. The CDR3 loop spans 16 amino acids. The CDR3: CASSLSPAANTGELFF. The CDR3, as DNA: TGTGCCAGCAGTTTATCTCCAGCGGCGAACACCGGGGAGCTGTTTTTT.

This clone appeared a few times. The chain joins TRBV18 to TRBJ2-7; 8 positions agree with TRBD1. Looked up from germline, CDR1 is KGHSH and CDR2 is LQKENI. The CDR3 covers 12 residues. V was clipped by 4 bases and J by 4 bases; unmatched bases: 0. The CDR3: CASSRDRYEQYF. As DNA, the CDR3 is TGTGCCAGCTCACGGGACAGGTACGAGCAGTACTTC.

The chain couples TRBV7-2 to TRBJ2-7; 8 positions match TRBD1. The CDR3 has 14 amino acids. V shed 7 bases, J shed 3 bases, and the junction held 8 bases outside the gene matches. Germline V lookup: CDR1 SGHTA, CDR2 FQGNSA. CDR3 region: CASNPTGEVYEQYF. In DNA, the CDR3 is TGTGCCAGCAACCCGACAGGGGAGGTCTACGAGCAGTACTTC.

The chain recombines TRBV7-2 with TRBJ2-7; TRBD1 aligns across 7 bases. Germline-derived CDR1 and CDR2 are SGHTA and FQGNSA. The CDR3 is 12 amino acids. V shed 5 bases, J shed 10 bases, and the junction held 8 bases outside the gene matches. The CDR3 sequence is CASSETWTGQYF. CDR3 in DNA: TGTGCCAGCAGCGAAACGTGGACAGGACAGTACTTC.

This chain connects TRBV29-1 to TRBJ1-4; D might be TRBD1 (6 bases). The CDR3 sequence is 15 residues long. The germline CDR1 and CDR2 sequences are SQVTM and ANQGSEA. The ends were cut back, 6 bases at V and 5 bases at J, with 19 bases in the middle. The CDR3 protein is CSVITPGQSNEKLFF. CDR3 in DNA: TGCAGCGTCATCACCCCAGGACAGTCCAATGAAAAACTGTTTTTT.

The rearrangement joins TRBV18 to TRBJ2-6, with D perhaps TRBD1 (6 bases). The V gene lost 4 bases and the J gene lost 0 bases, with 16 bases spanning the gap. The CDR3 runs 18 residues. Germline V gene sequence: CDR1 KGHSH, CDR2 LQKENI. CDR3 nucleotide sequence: TGTGCCAGCTCACTCTCGGACAGCCCTTACTCTGGGGCCAACGTCCTGACTTTC. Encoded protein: CASSLSDSPYSGANVLTF. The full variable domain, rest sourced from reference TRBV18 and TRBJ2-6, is NAGVMQNPRHLVRRRGQEARLRCSPMKGHSHVYWYRQLPEEGLKFMVYLQKENIIDESGMPKERFSAEFPKEGPSILRIQQVVRGDSAAYFCASSLSDSPYSGANVLTFGAGSRLTVL.

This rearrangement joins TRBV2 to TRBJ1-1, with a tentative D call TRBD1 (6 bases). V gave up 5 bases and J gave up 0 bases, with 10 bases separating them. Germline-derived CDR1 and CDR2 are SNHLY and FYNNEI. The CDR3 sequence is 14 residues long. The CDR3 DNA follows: TGTGCCAGCAGTTGGGACAACATGAACACTGAAGCTTTCTTT. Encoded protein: CASSWDNMNTEAFF. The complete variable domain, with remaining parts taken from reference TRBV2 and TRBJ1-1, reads EPEVTQTPSHQVTQMGQEVILRCVPISNHLYFYWYRQILGQKVEFLVSFYNNEISEKSEIFDDQFSVERPDGSNFTLKIRSTKLEDSAMYFCASSWDNMNTEAFFGQGTRLTVV.

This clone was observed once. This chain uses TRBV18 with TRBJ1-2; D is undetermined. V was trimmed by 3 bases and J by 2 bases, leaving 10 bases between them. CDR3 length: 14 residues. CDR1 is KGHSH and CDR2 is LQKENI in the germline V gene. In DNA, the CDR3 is TGTGCCAGCTCACCCGGGTCGGTAAACTATGGCTACACCTTC. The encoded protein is CASSPGSVNYGYTF.

CDR3 nucleotide sequence: TGTGCCAGCAGTTTTCGAGGTGTCACGGACATGAACACTGAAGCTTTCTTT. This encodes CASSFRGVTDMNTEAFF. The chain carries TRBV27 and TRBJ1-1; D may be TRBD1 (5 bases). Germline V gene data show CDR1 as MNHEY and CDR2 as SMNVEV (reference sequence). This CDR3 has 17 amino acids. Trimming stripped 3 bases from V and 0 bases from J, with 17 bases between.

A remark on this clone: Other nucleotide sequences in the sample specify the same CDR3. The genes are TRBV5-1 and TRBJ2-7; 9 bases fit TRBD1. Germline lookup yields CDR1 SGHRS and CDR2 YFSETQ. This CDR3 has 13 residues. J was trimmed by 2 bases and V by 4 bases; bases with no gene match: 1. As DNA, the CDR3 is TGCGCCAGCAGCAGGACAGGGGCCTACGAGCAGTACTTC. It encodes CASSRTGAYEQYF.

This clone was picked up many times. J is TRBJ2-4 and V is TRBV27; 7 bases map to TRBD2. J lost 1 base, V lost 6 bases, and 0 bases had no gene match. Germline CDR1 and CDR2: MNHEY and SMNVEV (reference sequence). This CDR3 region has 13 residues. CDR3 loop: CASRGGAKNIQYF. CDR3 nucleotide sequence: TGTGCCAGCAGGGGGGGGGCCAAAAACATTCAGTACTTC.

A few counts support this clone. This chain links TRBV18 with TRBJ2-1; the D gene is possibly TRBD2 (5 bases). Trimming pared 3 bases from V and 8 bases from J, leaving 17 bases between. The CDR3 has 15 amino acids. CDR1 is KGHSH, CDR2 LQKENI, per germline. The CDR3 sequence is CASSPIPSSVDEQFF. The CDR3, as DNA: TGTGCCAGCTCACCCATACCTAGCTCCGTGGATGAGCAGTTCTTC.

CDR3 sequence: CASSSNTGTESYEQYF. The CDR3 bases are TGCGCCAGCAGCTCTAACACCGGGACAGAGTCCTACGAGCAGTACTTC. V and J are TRBV5-1 and TRBJ2-7, with 7 bases that match TRBD1. Germline trimming cut 3 bases from V and 1 base from J; bases unmatched to any gene: 10. The CDR3 covers 16 residues. CDR1 and CDR2 from the germline V gene are SGHRS and YFSETQ.

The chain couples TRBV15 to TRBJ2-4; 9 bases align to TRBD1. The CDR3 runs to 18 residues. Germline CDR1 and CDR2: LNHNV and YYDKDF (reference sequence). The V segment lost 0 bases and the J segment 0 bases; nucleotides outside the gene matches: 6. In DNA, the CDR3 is TGTGCCACCAGCAGAGATGGGACAGGGCCTATAGCCAAAAACATTCAGTACTTC. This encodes CATSRDGTGPIAKNIQYF.

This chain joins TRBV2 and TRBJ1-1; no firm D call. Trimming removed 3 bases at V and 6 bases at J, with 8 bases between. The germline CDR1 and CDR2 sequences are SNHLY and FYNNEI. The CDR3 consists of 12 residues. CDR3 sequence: CASSDSGPEAFF. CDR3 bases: TGTGCCAGCAGTGACTCAGGCCCTGAAGCTTTCTTT. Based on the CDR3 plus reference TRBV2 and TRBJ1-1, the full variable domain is EPEVTQTPSHQVTQMGQEVILRCVPISNHLYFYWYRQILGQKVEFLVSFYNNEISEKSEIFDDQFSVERPDGSNFTLKIRSTKLEDSAMYFCASSDSGPEAFFGQGTRLTVV.